The 24 T cell receptor beta chains reported below all come from one sample, sequenced in a study of control samples from healthy donors and cancer patients. This table comes from immunoSEQ multiplex PCR, and its TCRdb copy is limited to in-frame clones, with some not included. The data hold about 130,000 clones, with roughly 90% observed a single time. Material: blood. The receptors stem from a middle-aged man in good health.

V usage is TRBV10-1 and J usage is TRBJ2-5; 11 bases are shared with TRBD2. Germline V gives CDR1 WNHNN, CDR2 SYGVQD (reference sequence). The junction had 14 bases not matched to a gene; V was cut back by 2 bases and J by 3 bases. CDR3 size: 19 residues. The CDR3 nucleotides are TGCGCCAGCAGTGAGACTAGCGGGGGCCAGAACTATTATAAAGAGACCCAGTACTTC. Translating gives CASSETSGGQNYYKETQYF.

This sequence joins TRBV9 and TRBJ2-1; the D gene is possibly TRBD2 (6 bases). V lost 0 bases and J lost 5, with 15 bases in between. Germline V lookup: CDR1 SGDLS, CDR2 YYNGEE. The CDR3 length is 16 residues. CDR3 coding DNA: TGTGCCAGCAGCGTAGCTACGTCGGACTACCACAATGAGCAGTTCTTC. It encodes CASSVATSDYHNEQFF.

The rearrangement uses TRBV10-2 and TRBJ2-1, with unresolved D. Trimming removed 4 bases at V and 1 base at J, with 20 bases between. Germline V gene sequence: CDR1 WSHSY, CDR2 SAAADI. The CDR3 covers 18 residues. For the CDR3, the DNA is TGCGCCAGCAGTGGTCGGGCCACGAGCCCGATATCCTACAATGAGCAGTTCTTC. It encodes CASSGRATSPISYNEQFF.

This clone appeared once. The V and J genes are TRBV6-5 and TRBJ2-7; the D gene is possibly TRBD2 (5 bases). The CDR3 has 14 residues. Trimming took 6 bases from V and 3 from J, leaving 15 bases between them. In germline, CDR1 is MNHEY, CDR2 SVGAGI. The CDR3 here is CASRPPGKHYEQYF. The DNA for the CDR3 is TGTGCCAGCAGACCACCGGGAAAACACTACGAGCAGTACTTC.

V gene TRBV19 combines with J gene TRBJ2-2; 8 bases agree with TRBD1. This CDR3 is built from 14 residues. J lost 1 base, V lost 7 bases, and 2 bases had no gene match. The V gene's germline CDR1 is LNHDA and CDR2 SQIVND (reference sequence). The CDR3 DNA follows: TGTGCCAGTACTACAGGGGGGAACACCGGGGAGCTGTTTTTT. This encodes CASTTGGNTGELFF.

The chain employs TRBV6-2 or TRBV6-3 and TRBJ2-1; 13 bases fit TRBD2. The CDR3 length is 17 residues. The V gene end was trimmed by 1 base and the J gene end by 6 bases; junction bases not matched to a gene: 6. The germline V gene has CDR1 MNHEY and CDR2 SVGEGT. The CDR3 coding sequence is TGTGCCAGCAGTTACTTACAGGGACTAGCGGGGACCAATGAGCAGTTCTTC. As protein: CASSYLQGLAGTNEQFF.

The chain uses TRBV9 and TRBJ2-2; perhaps TRBD1 as D (6 bases). The germline CDR1 and CDR2 sequences are SGDLS and YYNGEE. The CDR3 contains 15 residues. Trimming left V 3 bases short and J 7 bases short, with 16 bases between. The CDR3 reads CASSAMGGQNGELFF. CDR3 DNA sequence: TGTGCCAGCAGCGCTATGGGCGGACAGAACGGGGAGCTGTTTTTT.

This clone appeared a single time. This rearrangement joins TRBV6-5 to TRBJ2-3; D remains ambiguous. CDR3 length equals 11 residues. The germline V gene encodes CDR1 MNHEY and CDR2 SVGAGI. V was cut by 6 bases and J by 5 bases, with 6 bases left in between. The CDR3 here is CASRGGDTQYF. CDR3 coding DNA: TGTGCCAGCAGAGGCGGAGATACGCAGTATTTT.

This clone came up once. The chain uses TRBV5-1 and TRBJ2-7; the D is unclear. The ends were cut back, 0 bases at V and 4 bases at J, with 14 bases in the middle. There are 15 residues in the CDR3. Germline CDR1 reads SGHRS; CDR2 reads YFSETQ. The CDR3 reads CASSLGRAGIYEQYF. CDR3 DNA sequence: TGCGCCAGCAGCTTGGGACGGGCTGGGATATACGAGCAGTACTTC.

This clone has only one observation. The chain carries TRBV18 and TRBJ1-4; no clear D. Looked up from germline, CDR1 is KGHSH and CDR2 is LQKENI. Trimming removed 4 bases at V and 1 base at J, with 7 bases between. The CDR3 spans 14 residues. DNA of the CDR3: TGTGCCAGCTCACAGGCGGGAACTAATGAAAAACTGTTTTTT. Translating gives CASSQAGTNEKLFF.

The V call is TRBV11-1, the J call TRBJ2-3; possibly TRBD1 for D (5 bases). The CDR3 runs to 15 residues. Trimming pared 5 bases from V and 6 bases from J, leaving 18 bases between. Germline CDR1 reads SGHAT; CDR2 reads FQDESV (reference sequence). Written as DNA, the CDR3 is TGTGCCAGCAGCCCCGGAATCAGGGTTCGGGATACGCAGTATTTT. Protein: CASSPGIRVRDTQYF.

The chain uses TRBV6-1 and TRBJ2-2; D unresolved. Germline CDR1 is MNHNS and CDR2 is SASEGT. This CDR3 comprises 13 residues. V was pared by 1 base and J by 5 bases, with 5 bases between. The CDR3 region is CASSEGWTGELFF. CDR3 nucleotide sequence: TGTGCCAGCAGTGAAGGCTGGACCGGGGAGCTGTTTTTT.

The chain recombines TRBV10-2 with TRBJ1-6; no firm D call. The CDR3 loop spans 13 amino acids. Trimming took off 8 bases at V and 7 bases at J, with 12 bases between the two ends. In germline, CDR1 is WSHSY, CDR2 SAAADI. The CDR3 DNA sequence: TGCGCCAGCTCTAGGGAACACAATTCACCCCTCCACTTT. Translated, it gives CASSREHNSPLHF.

The J gene is TRBJ1-4, the V gene TRBV4-1; TRBD1 matches at 10 bases. Looked up from germline, CDR1 is MGHRA and CDR2 is YSYEKL. Trimming at V came to 2 bases and at J to 8 bases, leaving 5 bases not matched to a gene. The CDR3 is 15 amino acids. The CDR3 coding sequence is TGCGCCAGCAGCCAACCCGGGACAGGGGCAGAAAAACTGTTTTTT. It is translated as CASSQPGTGAEKLFF.

The chain uses TRBV5-1 and TRBJ2-2; D may match TRBD1 or TRBD2 (6 bases each). This CDR3 contains 16 residues. The V end lost 0 bases, the J end lost 2 bases, and 11 bases lay between the germline ends. The germline CDR1 and CDR2 sequences are SGHRS and YFSETQ. The CDR3 sequence is CASSLAPGANTGELFF. For the CDR3, the DNA is TGCGCCAGCAGCTTGGCCCCGGGGGCCAACACCGGGGAGCTGTTTTTT.

V gene TRBV7-3 combines with J gene TRBJ1-2; D gene uncertain. This CDR3 comprises 14 residues. The germline V and J ends were trimmed by 5 bases and 7 bases, with 17 bases remaining between them. Germline CDR1 SGHTA, CDR2 FQGTGA. The CDR3 sequence is CASSQNPGSPGYTF. The CDR3 nucleotides read TGTGCCAGCAGCCAGAACCCGGGGTCTCCTGGCTACACCTTC.

The chain carries TRBV27 and TRBJ2-5; 9 bases fit TRBD1. J gave up 2 bases and V 6 bases, and 7 bases lay outside the gene matches. This CDR3 is built from 15 residues. Looked up from germline, CDR1 is MNHEY and CDR2 is SMNVEV (reference sequence). The CDR3 DNA is TGTGCCAGCAGACTCCGGGACAGGGTACAAGAGACCCAGTACTTC. Translated: CASRLRDRVQETQYF.

The chain combines TRBV1 with TRBJ1-1; whether TRBD1, the table's D call, matches the DNA was not checked. TRBV1 is described as a pseudogene. CDR3 length: 16 amino acids. CDR3 coding DNA: TGCACCAGCAGCCTTAGGACAGGGGGTTTCAACACTGAAGCTTTCTTT. Protein sequence: CTSSLRTGGFNTEAFF.

The chain combines TRBV18 with TRBJ2-5, with a possible D match to TRBD2 (5 bases). The CDR3 is made up of 14 amino acids. Germline assignment: CDR1 KGHSH and CDR2 LQKENI. The ends were cut back, 6 bases at V and 2 bases at J, with 13 bases in the middle. The CDR3 is CASSLGGDQETQYF. The CDR3 nucleotides read TGTGCCAGCTCTCTAGGAGGAGATCAAGAGACCCAGTACTTC.

The CDR3 loop is CASNLKRAYTEAFF. CDR3 nucleotide sequence: TGTGCCAGCAACCTTAAGAGGGCGTACACTGAAGCTTTCTTT. The chain has TRBV21-1 and TRBJ1-1. TRBV21-1 represents a pseudogene. The length of the CDR3 is 14 residues.

Turning to this clone: The germline gene is not matched at one end of the junction; a read error may be the cause. The rearrangement joins TRBV2 to TRBJ2-7; maybe TRBD1 (5 bases). CDR3 length: 14 amino acids. Germline V gene lookup returns CDR1 SNHLY and CDR2 FYNNEI. The CDR3 loop is CASREDRNSYEQYF. The CDR3 DNA is TGTGCCAGCAGAGAAGACAGAAACTCCTACGAGCAGTACTTC. Full variable domain (missing parts from reference TRBV2 and TRBJ2-7): EPEVTQTPSHQVTQMGQEVILRCVPISNHLYFYWYRQILGQKVEFLVSFYNNEISEKSEIFDDQFSVERPDGSNFTLKIRSTKLEDSAMYFCASREDRNSYEQYFGPGTRLTVT.

The J gene is TRBJ2-3, the V gene TRBV21-1; the table's D call, TRBD2, has no DNA check behind it. TRBV21-1 is listed as a pseudogene. CDR3 length: 15 residues. CDR3 DNA: TGTGCCAGCAGCTTAGGGACTACCATCACAGATACGCAGTATTTT. This gives the protein CASSLGTTITDTQYF.

This chain uses TRBV28 with TRBJ1-6, with a weak D call TRBD1 (5 bases). The V gene's germline CDR1 is MDHEN and CDR2 SYDVKM. The CDR3 has 15 amino acids. With 8 bases removed from V and 6 bases from J, the gap between germline ends came to 17 bases. The chain's CDR3 is CASSPSGQVNSPLHF. CDR3 coding DNA: TGTGCCAGCTCCCCCTCGGGGCAAGTTAATTCACCCCTCCACTTT.

The chain links TRBV30 to TRBJ1-1; TRBD1 matches 7 bases. CDR1 is GTSNPN, CDR2 SVGIG, per germline (reference sequence). V shed 5 bases, J shed 0 bases, and the junction held 3 bases outside the gene matches. This CDR3 is built from 13 residues. The CDR3 sequence is CAWGTGVNTEAFF. Written as DNA, the CDR3 is TGTGCCTGGGGAACAGGGGTGAACACTGAAGCTTTCTTT.